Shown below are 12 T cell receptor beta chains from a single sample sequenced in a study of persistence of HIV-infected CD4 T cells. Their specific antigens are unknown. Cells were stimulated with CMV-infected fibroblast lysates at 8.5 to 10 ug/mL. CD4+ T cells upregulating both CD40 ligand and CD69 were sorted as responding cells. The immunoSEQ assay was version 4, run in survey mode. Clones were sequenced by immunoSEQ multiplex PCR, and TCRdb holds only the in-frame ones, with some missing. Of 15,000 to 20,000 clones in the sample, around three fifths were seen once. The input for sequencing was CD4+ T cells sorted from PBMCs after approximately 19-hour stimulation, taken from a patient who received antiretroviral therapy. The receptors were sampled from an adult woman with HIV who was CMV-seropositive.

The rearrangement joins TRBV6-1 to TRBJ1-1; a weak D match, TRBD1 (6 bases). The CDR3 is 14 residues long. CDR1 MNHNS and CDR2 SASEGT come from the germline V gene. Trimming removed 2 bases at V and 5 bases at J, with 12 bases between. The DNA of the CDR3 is TGTGCCAGCAGTGAATCGGGGGGGCGGACTGAAGCTTTCTTT. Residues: CASSESGGRTEAFF.

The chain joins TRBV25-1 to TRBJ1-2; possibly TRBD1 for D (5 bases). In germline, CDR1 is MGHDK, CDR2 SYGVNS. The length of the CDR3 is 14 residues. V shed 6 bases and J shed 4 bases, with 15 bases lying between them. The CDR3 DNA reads TGTGCCAGCAGAGACAGTGGATCGGGCTATGGCTACACCTTC. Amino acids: CASRDSGSGYGYTF.

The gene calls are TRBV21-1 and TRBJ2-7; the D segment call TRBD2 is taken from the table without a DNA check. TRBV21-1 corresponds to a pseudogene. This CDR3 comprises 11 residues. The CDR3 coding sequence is TGTGCCACCACGACTCTGTACGAGCAGTACGTC. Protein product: CATTTLYEQYV.

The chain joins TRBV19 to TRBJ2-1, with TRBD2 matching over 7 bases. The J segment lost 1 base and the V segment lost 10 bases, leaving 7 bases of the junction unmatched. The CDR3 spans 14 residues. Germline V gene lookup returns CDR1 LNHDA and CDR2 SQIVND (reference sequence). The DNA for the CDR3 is TGTGCCACCCAGCGGGGACCGTCCTACAATGAGCAGTTCTTC. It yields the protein CATQRGPSYNEQFF.

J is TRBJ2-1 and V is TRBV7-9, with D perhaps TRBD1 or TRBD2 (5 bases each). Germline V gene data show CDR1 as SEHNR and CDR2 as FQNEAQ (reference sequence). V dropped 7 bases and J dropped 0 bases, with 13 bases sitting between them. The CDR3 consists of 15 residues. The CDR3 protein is CASTGPGSSYNEQFF. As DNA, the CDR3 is TGTGCCAGCACCGGTCCAGGGAGCTCCTACAATGAGCAGTTCTTC.

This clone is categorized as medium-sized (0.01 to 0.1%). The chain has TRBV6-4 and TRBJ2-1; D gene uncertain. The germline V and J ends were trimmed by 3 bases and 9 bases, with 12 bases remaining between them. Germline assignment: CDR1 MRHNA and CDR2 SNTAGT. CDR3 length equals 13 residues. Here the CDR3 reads CASSEGPLTEQFF. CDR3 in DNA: TGTGCCAGCAGTGAAGGTCCGCTCACTGAGCAGTTCTTC.

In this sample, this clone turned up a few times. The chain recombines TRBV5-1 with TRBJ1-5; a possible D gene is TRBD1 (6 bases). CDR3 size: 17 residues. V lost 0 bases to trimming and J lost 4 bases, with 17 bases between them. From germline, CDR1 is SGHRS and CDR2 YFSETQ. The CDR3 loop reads CASSLEGGSFENQPQHF. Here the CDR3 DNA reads TGCGCCAGCAGCTTGGAGGGGGGTAGCTTTGAGAATCAGCCCCAGCATTTT.

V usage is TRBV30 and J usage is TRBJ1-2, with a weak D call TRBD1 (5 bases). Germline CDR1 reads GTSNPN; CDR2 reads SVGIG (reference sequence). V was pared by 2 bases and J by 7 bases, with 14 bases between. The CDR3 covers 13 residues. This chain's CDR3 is CAWSHGQGSGYTF. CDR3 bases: TGTGCCTGGAGTCATGGTCAGGGTTCTGGCTACACCTTC. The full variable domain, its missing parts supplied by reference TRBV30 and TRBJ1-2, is SQTIHQWPATLVQPVGSPLSLECTVEGTSNPNLYWYRQAAGRGLQLLFYSVGIGQISSEVPQNLSASRPQDRQFILSSKKLLLSDSGFYLCAWSHGQGSGYTFGSGTRLTVV.

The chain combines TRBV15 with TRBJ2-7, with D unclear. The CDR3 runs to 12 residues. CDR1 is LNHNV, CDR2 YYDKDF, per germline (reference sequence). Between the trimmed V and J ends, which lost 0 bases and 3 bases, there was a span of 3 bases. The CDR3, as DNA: TGTGCCACCAGCAGAGATTACTACGAGCAGTACTTC. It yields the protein CATSRDYYEQYF.

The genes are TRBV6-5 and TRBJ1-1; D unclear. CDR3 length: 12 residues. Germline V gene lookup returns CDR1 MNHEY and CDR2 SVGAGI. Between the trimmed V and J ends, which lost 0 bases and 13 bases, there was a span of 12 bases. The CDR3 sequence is CASSYSSSGGFF. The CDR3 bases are TGTGCCAGCAGTTACTCGAGTTCAGGCGGTTTCTTT.

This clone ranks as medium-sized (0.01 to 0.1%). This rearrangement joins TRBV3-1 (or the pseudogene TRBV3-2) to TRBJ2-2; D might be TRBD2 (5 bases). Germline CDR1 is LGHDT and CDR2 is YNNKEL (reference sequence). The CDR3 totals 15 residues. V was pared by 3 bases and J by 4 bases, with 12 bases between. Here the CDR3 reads CASSHSSEGTGELFF. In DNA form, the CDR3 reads TGTGCCAGCAGCCACTCGTCAGAGGGCACCGGGGAGCTGTTTTTT.

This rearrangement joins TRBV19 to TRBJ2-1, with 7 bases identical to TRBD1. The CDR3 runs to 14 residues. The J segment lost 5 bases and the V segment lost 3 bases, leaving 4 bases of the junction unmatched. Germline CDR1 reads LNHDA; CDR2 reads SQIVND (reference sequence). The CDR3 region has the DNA TGTGCCAGTAGTATTGGGACAGCTAACAATGAGCAGTTCTTC. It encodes CASSIGTANNEQFF.